This entry describes one TCR beta chain. Which antigen it targets is not known. Per-nucleotide qualities are absent, and no much larger clonotype sits a single base away. The source of the sample is a study of Ad26.COV2.S vaccination and SARS-CoV-2 variants (dated by TCRdb to the early 2020s). At the level of the whole study: Vaccine-arm donors were drawn from COV1001, a multicentre, randomized, double-blind, placebo-controlled phase I-IIa trial of Ad26.COV2.S in healthy adults. Trial participants were randomized into five groups of five, in which low-dose or high-dose Ad26.COV2.S was given once or twice, or placebo was given on both occasions. Ad26.COV2.S was given intramuscularly at 5x10^10 or 1x10^11 viral particles, as a single shot or as two shots 56 days apart. Blinding of investigators to trial group allocation was maintained during experiments and outcome assessment. TCRbeta repertoire sequencing was used to assess the specificity and breadth of SARS-CoV-2-reactive T cell receptors after Ad26.COV2.S vaccination. The TCR-sequenced set comprised around 30 samples: some 19 Ad26.COV2.S vaccine recipients, 5 placebo recipients and 8 SARS-CoV-2 convalescent individuals.

What the research found in general, with its limitations: The study lacked the statistical power to compare responses across vaccine doses or regimens. Comparable non-spike TCR breadth was observed between vaccine and placebo recipients, consistent with only spike being contained in the vaccine. According to the authors, total T cell responses may have been underestimated by the TCR breadth and depth analyses. Compared with placebo recipients, Ad26.COV2.S recipients showed higher spike-specific TCR breadth (P = 0.0014). After vaccination, substantial breadth of spike-specific CD8+ and CD4+ T cell responses was reported.

TCRbeta CDR3 regions were sequenced with the immunoSEQ Assay. After extraction, genomic DNA underwent amplification by bias-controlled multiplex PCR, followed by high-throughput sequencing. Under the source paper's analysis protocol: Collapsing and filtering of sequences were performed to quantify the absolute abundance of each unique TCRbeta CDR3 region. T cell fraction was estimated by normalizing TCRbeta template counts to usable DNA, which was measured by amplifying reference genes present in all nucleated cells. Repertoire TCRs were annotated as SARS-CoV-2-specific when V gene, CDR3 amino acid sequence and J gene were exactly matched to a known reactive TCR set. MIRA supplied the reference SARS-CoV-2 TCR set, which was filtered for enrichment in COVID-19-positive ImmuneCODE repertoires so that public or cross-reactive TCRs were removed. Using the MIRA antigens, annotated TCRs were further analysed by specific ORF or by position within an ORF. Depth was the summed frequency of annotated unique rearrangements, while breadth was defined as annotated unique rearrangements over total unique productive rearrangements. TCR breadth was compared between groups using two-sided Wilcoxon rank-sum tests. As stored in TCRdb, this immuneACCESS dataset retains in-frame rearrangements with V and J assigned. A fraction of the clones does not appear; measured against another copy, unresolved V genes explain less than half of the discrepancy, and the remainder lacks a known reason. The V and J calls and clone size are taken from that table; D and trimming were inferred from the DNA. The table for this sample lists 430,000 or so clones; nearly 90% of them were counted only once. The ten most abundant clones make up 2.5% of the sample.

The CDR3 spans 18 residues, from the cysteine through the phenylalanine. The DNA shown is the 54-base CDR3, in frame from base 1. V and J lose 2 bases and 0 bases, and a span of 14 bases separates them. CDR1 is given as SGHVS and CDR2 as FQNEAQ, both from the germline V gene. The sample's treatment or condition label is to be understood as: roughly 20 received Ad26.COV2.S at low or high dose, single or two shots; several received placebo; per-sample allocation not given. Repertoires of vaccine and placebo recipients were sequenced from samples collected on day 63 after the first injection. Between 29 July and 7 August 2020, Cohort 1b enrolled around 25 adults aged 18-55 years at one site in Boston, USA. Ad26.COV2.S consisted of a replication-incompetent adenovirus type 26 vector by which a prefusion-stabilized SARS-CoV-2 spike protein from the original Wuhan strain was expressed.

This chain joins TRBV7-8 to TRBJ1-6, with TRBD1 perhaps the D gene, on 6 matching bases. Material: peripheral blood, obtained in a trial of Ad26.COV2.S vaccine versus placebo. The TCR comes from a person between 18 and 65 years old who received the Ad26.COV2.S COVID-19 vaccine or a placebo. CDR3 loop: CASSLLNRASSYNSPLHF. The nucleotide sequence is TGTGCCAGCAGCTTACTAAACAGGGCGAGCTCCTATAATTCACCCCTCCACTTT.